The next 23 T cell receptor beta chains were all read from a single sample in a study of control samples from healthy donors and cancer patients. The assay was immunoSEQ multiplex PCR, and TCRdb's table has in-frame clones only and misses some. In the table there are around 130,000 clones, around nine tenths of which are singletons. The sequenced sample consisted of blood. All receptors derive from a middle-aged man in good health.

Only one count was recorded for this clone. The V and J genes are TRBV3-1 (or the pseudogene TRBV3-2) and TRBJ2-5; TRBD2 agrees at 8 bases. CDR3 length equals 16 residues. J lost 2 bases, V lost 1 base, and 6 bases had no gene match. Germline V gives CDR1 LGHDT, CDR2 YNNKEL (reference sequence). The CDR3 reads CASSQGRRGGQETQYF. The DNA of the CDR3 is TGTGCCAGCAGCCAAGGGAGACGGGGGGGACAAGAGACCCAGTACTTC.

As concerns this clone: The identical CDR3 is also encoded by other nucleotide sequences in the sample. The genes are TRBV6-5 and TRBJ1-1; D possibly corresponds to TRBD1 (5 bases). The CDR3 is 12 amino acids. Germline values: CDR1 MNHEY, CDR2 SVGAGI. V was pared by 2 bases and J by 7 bases, with 8 bases between. The CDR3 region is CASSYRGGEAFF. In DNA, the CDR3 is TGTGCCAGCAGTTACAGGGGAGGTGAAGCTTTCTTT.

The chain is built from TRBV7-2 and TRBJ2-1; possibly TRBD2 for D (6 bases). The CDR3 totals 16 residues. Germline loops: CDR1 SGHTA, CDR2 FQGNSA. V was clipped by 1 base and J by 4 bases, with 14 bases between them. CDR3 in DNA: TGTGCCAGCAGCTTAGTTTCTAACGGACTATACAATGAGCAGTTCTTC. This gives the protein CASSLVSNGLYNEQFF. Variable domain in full (rest from reference TRBV7-2 and TRBJ2-1): GAGVSQSPSNKVTEKGKDVELRCDPISGHTALYWYRQSLGQGLEFLIYFQGNSAPDKSGLPSDRFSAERTGGSVSTLTIQRTQQEDSAVYLCASSLVSNGLYNEQFFGPGTRLTVL.

The chain links TRBV15 to TRBJ2-4; TRBD1 might be the D (6 bases). Trimming took 4 bases from V and 0 from J, leaving 16 bases between them. Germline V lookup: CDR1 LNHNV, CDR2 YYDKDF (reference sequence). The CDR3 has 17 residues. This chain's CDR3 is CATSTGFTGLAKNIQYF. As DNA, the CDR3 is TGTGCCACCAGCACAGGATTCACAGGGTTAGCCAAAAACATTCAGTACTTC.

This clone is a singleton in its sample. The DNA of the CDR3 is TGTGCCTGGAGTGTTGGGACAGGGTATCAGCCCCAGCATTTT. Protein: CAWSVGTGYQPQHF. The chain carries TRBV30 and TRBJ1-5; 9 nucleotides line up with TRBD1. J lost 5 bases, V lost 0 bases, and 2 bases had no gene match. The CDR3 is 14 residues long. Germline CDR1 reads GTSNPN; CDR2 reads SVGIG (reference sequence).

The V and J genes are TRBV2 and TRBJ1-2; the D is unclear. The V gene lost 4 bases and the J gene lost 6 bases, with 15 bases spanning the gap. Germline CDR1 SNHLY, CDR2 FYNNEI. The CDR3 covers 14 residues. CDR3 loop: CASSADGGGNGYTF. DNA of the CDR3: TGTGCCAGCAGTGCGGACGGAGGAGGGAATGGCTACACCTTC.

The rearrangement links TRBV28 to TRBJ2-7; the match to TRBD2 covers 8 bases. Germline V gene lookup returns CDR1 MDHEN and CDR2 SYDVKM. The CDR3 is made up of 16 amino acids. V was pared by 6 bases and J by 1 base, with 11 bases of the junction left unmatched. CDR3 sequence: CASSPLGGGYSYEQYF. The CDR3 DNA reads TGTGCCAGCAGCCCCTTGGGCGGGGGGTATTCCTACGAGCAGTACTTC.

In this sample, this clone turned up once. The rearrangement joins TRBV7-6 to TRBJ2-2; D perhaps matches TRBD1 (6 bases). V lost 2 bases to trimming and J lost 0 bases, with 19 bases between them. CDR1 SGHVS and CDR2 FNYEAQ come from the germline V gene. The length of the CDR3 is 19 residues. In nucleotides, the CDR3 is TGTGCCAGCAGCTTACCCATCATCGAACAGGGCCCGAACACCGGGGAGCTGTTTTTT. Translated: CASSLPIIEQGPNTGELFF.

This chain joins TRBV7-4 and TRBJ2-1, with 11 bases that match TRBD2. Germline V gene lookup returns CDR1 SGHVT and CDR2 SQSDAQ. The V segment lost 5 bases and the J segment 6 bases; nucleotides outside the gene matches: 18. There are 19 residues in the CDR3. CDR3 in amino acids: CASSPIKSCPSGGINEQFF. The CDR3 nucleotides read TGTGCCAGCAGCCCGATAAAGTCCTGTCCTAGCGGGGGGATCAATGAGCAGTTCTTC.

The chain carries TRBV5-6 and TRBJ1-2, with 7 bases fitting TRBD1. This CDR3 spans 14 amino acids. Germline V CDR1 and CDR2: SGHDT, YYEEEE. Trimming cost V 1 base and J 6 bases; bases outside gene matches: 6. This CDR3 is CASSLYDRADGYTF. DNA for the CDR3: TGTGCCAGCAGCTTGTACGACAGGGCAGATGGCTACACCTTC.

This chain links TRBV6-6 with TRBJ1-5, with 10 nucleotides matching TRBD1. Germline CDR1 is MNHNY and CDR2 is SVGAGI (reference sequence). The CDR3 consists of 15 residues. Losses at the gene ends were 2 bases for V and 6 bases for J; bases not matched to a gene: 4. This chain's CDR3 is CASSYVGTGVQPQHF. The DNA for the CDR3 is TGTGCCAGCAGTTACGTGGGGACAGGGGTTCAGCCCCAGCATTTT.

The rearrangement links TRBV27 to TRBJ1-2; D is possibly TRBD1 (6 bases). With 0 bases removed from V and 3 bases from J, the gap between germline ends came to 17 bases. The CDR3 has 17 amino acids. The germline V gene has CDR1 MNHEY and CDR2 SMNVEV (reference sequence). The CDR3 region has the DNA TGTGCCAGCAGTTTATCACCGGGGGGGGGCAGTGACTATGGCTACACCTTC. Its translation is CASSLSPGGGSDYGYTF.

The chain employs TRBV29-1 and TRBJ1-2; the match to TRBD1 covers 7 bases. CDR3 length: 13 residues. CDR1 and CDR2 (germline): SQVTM, ANQGSEA. Germline trimming cut 7 bases from V and 1 base from J; bases unmatched to any gene: 6. DNA for the CDR3: TGCAGCGGGAGGGACAGTAATAACTATGGCTACACCTTC. It encodes CSGRDSNNYGYTF.

The chain employs TRBV9 and TRBJ2-7, with 11 bases fitting TRBD2. CDR1 SGDLS and CDR2 YYNGEE come from the germline V gene. This CDR3 has 13 amino acids. Trimming took 4 bases from V and 7 from J; bases not matched to a gene: 4. The CDR3 spells CASSPRLAGEQYF. Here the CDR3 DNA reads TGTGCCAGCAGCCCGCGACTAGCGGGGGAGCAGTACTTC.

V is TRBV7-9 and J is TRBJ2-1; 10 bases agree with TRBD2. Per germline, CDR1 SEHNR and CDR2 FQNEAQ (reference sequence). V was clipped by 5 bases and J by 7 bases; unmatched bases: 14. CDR3 size: 17 residues. CDR3 nucleotides: TGTGCCAGCAGCCCAAGCGGGGGGGCCCTAATTGGGAATGAGCAGTTCTTC. Its protein product is CASSPSGGALIGNEQFF.

This chain joins TRBV9 and TRBJ2-3, with 8 bases fitting TRBD1. Looked up from germline, CDR1 is SGDLS and CDR2 is YYNGEE. The CDR3 spans 14 residues. V was pared by 3 bases and J by 2 bases, with 2 bases of the junction left unmatched. The CDR3 sequence: CASSGTGSTDTQYF. In DNA form, the CDR3 reads TGTGCCAGCAGCGGGACAGGGTCCACAGATACGCAGTATTTT. Filled out from reference TRBV9 and TRBJ2-3, the complete variable domain reads DSGVTQTPKHLITATGQRVTLRCSPRSGDLSVYWYQQSLDQGLQFLIQYYNGEERAKGNILERFSAQQFPDLHSELNLSSLELGDSALYFCASSGTGSTDTQYFGPGTRLTVL.

CDR3 protein: CASSLGGASYNEQFF. CDR3 sequence (DNA): TGTGCCAGCAGCCTTGGGGGGGCATCATACAATGAGCAGTTCTTC. J is TRBJ2-1 and V is TRBV11-2; weak D call: TRBD2 (7 bases). The V and J ends lost 5 bases and 4 bases respectively, with 15 bases between them. The CDR3 spans 15 residues. The germline CDR1 and CDR2 sequences are SGHAT and FQNNGV.

This clone has just one count. This chain uses TRBV7-9 with TRBJ2-7, with D perhaps TRBD1 (7 bases). V gave up 5 bases and J gave up 6 bases, with 20 bases separating them. Per the germline V gene, CDR1 is SEHNR and CDR2 is FQNEAQ (reference sequence). The CDR3 contains 15 residues. For the CDR3, the DNA is TGTGCCAGCAGCGCCCCTCAGGGGGGCCAAGGCGAGCAGTACTTC. As protein: CASSAPQGGQGEQYF.

Here the CDR3 DNA reads TGTGCCAGCAGTTGGGGACAGGGCACAGATACGCAGTATTTT. Protein: CASSWGQGTDTQYF. The gene calls are TRBV5-4 and TRBJ2-3; 8 bases align to TRBD1. The germline CDR1 and CDR2 sequences are SGHNT and YYREEE (reference sequence). V shed 5 bases, J shed 1 base, and the junction held 3 bases outside the gene matches. The CDR3 totals 14 residues.

This clone was seen a handful of times. The chain has TRBV10-3 and TRBJ1-2; D not certain. V was shortened by 2 bases and J by 4 bases, with 5 bases between the two germline ends. Looked up from germline, CDR1 is ENHRY and CDR2 is SYGVKD. There are 12 residues in the CDR3. CDR3 amino acids: CAISEPSYGYTF. The CDR3 DNA sequence: TGTGCCATCAGTGAGCCCTCCTATGGCTACACCTTC.

The V gene is TRBV21-1, the J gene TRBJ1-5; the table gives TRBD1 as D, unverified against the DNA. TRBV21-1 is termed a pseudogene. The CDR3 contains 17 residues. The CDR3 protein is CASSKDGRGSGNQPQHF. The DNA for the CDR3 is TGTGCCAGCAGCAAAGATGGCAGGGGGAGTGGCAATCAGCCCCAGCATTTT.

This chain links TRBV9 with TRBJ1-3; D is unresolved. CDR1 and CDR2 (germline): SGDLS, YYNGEE. This CDR3 contains 17 residues. Trimming shortened V by 3 bases and J by 0 bases, and 16 bases separated the two germline ends. CDR3 residues: CASSGPTSDSSGNTIYF. As DNA, the CDR3 is TGTGCCAGCAGCGGACCAACGAGCGATTCCTCTGGAAACACCATATATTTT.

The genes are TRBV7-9 and TRBJ1-2, with TRBD1 identical over 7 bases. V shed 5 bases and J 4 bases; nucleotides not matched to a gene: 1. The CDR3 has 12 residues. Germline-derived CDR1 and CDR2 are SEHNR and FQNEAQ (reference sequence). The CDR3 DNA reads TGTGCCAGCAGCGACAGGGCCTATGGCTACACCTTC. Translation gives CASSDRAYGYTF.